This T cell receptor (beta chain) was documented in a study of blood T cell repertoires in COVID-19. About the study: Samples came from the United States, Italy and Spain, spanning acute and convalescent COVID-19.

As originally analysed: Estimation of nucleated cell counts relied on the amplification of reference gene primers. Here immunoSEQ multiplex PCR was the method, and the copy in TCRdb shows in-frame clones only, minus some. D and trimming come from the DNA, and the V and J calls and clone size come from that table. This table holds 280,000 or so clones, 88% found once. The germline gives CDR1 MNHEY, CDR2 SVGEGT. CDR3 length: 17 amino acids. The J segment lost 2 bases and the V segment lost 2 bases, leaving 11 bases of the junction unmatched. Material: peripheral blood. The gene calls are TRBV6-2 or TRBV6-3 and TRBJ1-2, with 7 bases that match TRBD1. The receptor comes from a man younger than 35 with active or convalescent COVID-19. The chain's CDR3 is CASSYPPGQRSNYGYTF. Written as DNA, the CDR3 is TGTGCCAGCAGTTACCCGCCGGGACAGAGATCAAACTATGGCTACACCTTC.